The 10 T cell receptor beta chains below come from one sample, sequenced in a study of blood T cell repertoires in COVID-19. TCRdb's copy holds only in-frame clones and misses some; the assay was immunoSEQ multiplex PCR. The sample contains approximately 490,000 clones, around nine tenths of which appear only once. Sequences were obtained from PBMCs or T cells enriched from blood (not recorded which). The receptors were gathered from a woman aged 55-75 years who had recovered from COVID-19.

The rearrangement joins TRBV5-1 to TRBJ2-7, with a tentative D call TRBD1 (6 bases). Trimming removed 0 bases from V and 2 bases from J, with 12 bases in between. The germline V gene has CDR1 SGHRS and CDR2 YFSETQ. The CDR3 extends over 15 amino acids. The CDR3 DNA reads TGCGCCAGCAGCTTGGGGACAGCCTTAACCTACGAGCAGTACGTC. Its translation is CASSLGTALTYEQYV.

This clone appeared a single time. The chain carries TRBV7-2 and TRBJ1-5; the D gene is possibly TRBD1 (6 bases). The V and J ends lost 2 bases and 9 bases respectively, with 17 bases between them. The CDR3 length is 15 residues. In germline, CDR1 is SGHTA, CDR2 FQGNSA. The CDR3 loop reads CASSLPGTGSRPQHF. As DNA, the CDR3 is TGTGCCAGCAGCTTACCGGGAACAGGGTCGAGGCCCCAGCATTTT.

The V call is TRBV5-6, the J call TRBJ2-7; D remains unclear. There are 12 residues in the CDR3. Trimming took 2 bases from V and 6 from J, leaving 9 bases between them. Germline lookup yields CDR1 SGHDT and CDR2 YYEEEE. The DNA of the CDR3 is TGTGCCAGCAGCTTTGCCAGATCCGAGCAGTACTTC. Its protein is CASSFARSEQYF.

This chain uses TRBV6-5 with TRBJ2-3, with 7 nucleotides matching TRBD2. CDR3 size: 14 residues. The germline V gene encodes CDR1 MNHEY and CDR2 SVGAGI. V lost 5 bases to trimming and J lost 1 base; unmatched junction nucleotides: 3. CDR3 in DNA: TGTGCCAGCAGTATGGGACTACGCACAGATACGCAGTATTTT. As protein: CASSMGLRTDTQYF.

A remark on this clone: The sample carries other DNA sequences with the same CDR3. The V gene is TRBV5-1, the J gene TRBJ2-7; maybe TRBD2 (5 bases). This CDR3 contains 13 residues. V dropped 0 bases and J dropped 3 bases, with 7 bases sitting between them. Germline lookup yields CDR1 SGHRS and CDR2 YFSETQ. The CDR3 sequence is CASSLGRDYEQYF. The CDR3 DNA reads TGCGCCAGCAGCTTGGGACGGGACTACGAGCAGTACTTC.

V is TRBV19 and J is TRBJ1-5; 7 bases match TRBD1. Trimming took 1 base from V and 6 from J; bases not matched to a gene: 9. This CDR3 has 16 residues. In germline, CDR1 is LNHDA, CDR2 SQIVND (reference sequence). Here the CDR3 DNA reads TGTGCCAGTAGTATAGGTCGCAGCCAGGGGGGTCAGCCCCAGCATTTT. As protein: CASSIGRSQGGQPQHF.

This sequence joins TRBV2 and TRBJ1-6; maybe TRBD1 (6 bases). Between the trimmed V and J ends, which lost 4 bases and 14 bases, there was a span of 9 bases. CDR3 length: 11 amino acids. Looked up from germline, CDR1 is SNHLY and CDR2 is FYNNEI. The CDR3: CASSGGTTLHF. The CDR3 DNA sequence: TGTGCCAGCAGTGGAGGGACAACCCTCCACTTT.

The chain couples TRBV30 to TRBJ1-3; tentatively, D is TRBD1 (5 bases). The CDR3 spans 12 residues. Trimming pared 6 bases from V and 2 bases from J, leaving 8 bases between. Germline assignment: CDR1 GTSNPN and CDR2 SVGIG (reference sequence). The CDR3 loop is CACRVTGNTIYF. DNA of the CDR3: TGTGCCTGCAGGGTTACTGGAAACACCATATATTTT.

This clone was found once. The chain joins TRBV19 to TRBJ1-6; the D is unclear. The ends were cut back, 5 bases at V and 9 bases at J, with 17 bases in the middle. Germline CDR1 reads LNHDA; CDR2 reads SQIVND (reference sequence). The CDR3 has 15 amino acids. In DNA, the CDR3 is TGTGCCAGTAGTTTATTCGGGGTCAATGGTTCACCCCTCCACTTT. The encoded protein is CASSLFGVNGSPLHF.

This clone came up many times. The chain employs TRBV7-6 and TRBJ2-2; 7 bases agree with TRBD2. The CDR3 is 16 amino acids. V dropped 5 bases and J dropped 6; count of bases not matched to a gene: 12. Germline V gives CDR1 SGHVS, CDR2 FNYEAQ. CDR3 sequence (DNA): TGTGCCAGCAGCCCCCGGGATGGAGCGGGGTCCGGGGAGCTGTTTTTT. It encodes CASSPRDGAGSGELFF.